These 14 T cell receptor beta chains came from one sample sequenced in a study of shared clonotypes between healthy human individuals. Naive CD8 cells were CD45RO-negative, positively selected for CCR7, excluding terminally differentiated effector memory CD45RA+ cells. Some clones are missing from TCRdb's copy, which holds only in-frame ones; the method was immunoSEQ multiplex PCR. The table lists about 680,000 clones, 92% of them singletons. Specimen: naive CD8+ T cells sorted from blood. Receptors originate from a man in his thirties or forties in good health.

The chain uses TRBV2 and TRBJ1-2; no firm D call. CDR1 and CDR2 (germline): SNHLY, FYNNEI. The V end lost 4 bases, the J end lost 0 bases, and 12 bases lay between the germline ends. The CDR3 consists of 15 residues. CDR3 nucleotides: TGTGCCAGCAGTGTGGATGGGTCCTCTAACTATGGCTACACCTTC. Translated, it gives CASSVDGSSNYGYTF.

Comments on this clone: Other DNA variants within this sample encode the same CDR3. The rearrangement uses TRBV7-6 and TRBJ1-1; D uncertain. The V end lost 5 bases, the J end lost 3 bases, and 7 bases lay between the germline ends. From germline, CDR1 is SGHVS and CDR2 FNYEAQ. This CDR3 has 12 residues. CDR3 amino acids: CASSSRDTEAFF. The CDR3 nucleotides read TGTGCCAGCAGCAGCAGAGACACTGAAGCTTTCTTT.

This sequence joins TRBV7-3 and TRBJ2-2, with D tentatively TRBD1 or TRBD2 (5 bases each). The V gene's germline CDR1 is SGHTA and CDR2 FQGTGA. Trimming cost V 4 bases and J 8 bases, with 14 bases left between them. This CDR3 region has 14 residues. The CDR3 bases are TGTGCCAGCAGCTCCGGGACGGCCAATGGGGAGCTGTTTTTT. It specifies CASSSGTANGELFF.

This clone was seen a single time. The chain carries TRBV2 and TRBJ1-5; no firm D call. Germline assignment: CDR1 SNHLY and CDR2 FYNNEI. Trimming removed 4 bases at V and 7 bases at J, with 14 bases between. The CDR3 extends over 14 amino acids. The CDR3 sequence is CASSGSQGYQPQHF. The CDR3 DNA is TGTGCCAGCAGTGGTAGCCAAGGGTACCAGCCCCAGCATTTT.

The chain recombines TRBV11-1 with TRBJ2-7; D possibly corresponds to TRBD2 (6 bases). Trimming shortened V by 1 base and J by 1 base, and 14 bases separated the two germline ends. The CDR3 covers 16 residues. Germline-derived CDR1 and CDR2 are SGHAT and FQDESV (reference sequence). Here the CDR3 DNA reads TGTGCCAGCAGCTTAGAAGCTAGCGTAGGATCCTACGAGCAGTACTTC. Amino acids: CASSLEASVGSYEQYF.

The CDR3 loop reads CATSRGGLAGIYEQYF. In nucleotides, the CDR3 is TGTGCCACCAGCAGAGGCGGACTAGCGGGAATCTACGAGCAGTACTTC. The chain couples TRBV15 to TRBJ2-7, with TRBD2 matching over 12 bases. This CDR3 is built from 16 residues. From germline, CDR1 is LNHNV and CDR2 YYDKDF (reference sequence). V was clipped by 1 base and J by 3 bases; unmatched bases: 4.

The chain couples TRBV6-1 to TRBJ2-7, with D possibly matching TRBD2 (5 bases). CDR3 length equals 16 residues. Trimming pared 2 bases from V and 2 bases from J, leaving 16 bases between. CDR1 MNHNS and CDR2 SASEGT come from the germline V gene. This CDR3 reads CASSEWGSAVTYEQYF. The CDR3 DNA follows: TGTGCCAGCAGTGAATGGGGTTCAGCGGTTACCTACGAGCAGTACTTC.

The V and J genes are TRBV9 and TRBJ2-1; D possibly corresponds to TRBD2 (6 bases). V shed 4 bases and J shed 0 bases, with 17 bases lying between them. CDR3 length: 17 amino acids. CDR1 and CDR2 (germline): SGDLS, YYNGEE. Here the CDR3 reads CASSTQRTTSSYNEQFF. In nucleotides, the CDR3 is TGTGCCAGCAGCACCCAGCGGACTACCAGCTCCTACAATGAGCAGTTCTTC.

This clone was detected a few times. This chain joins TRBV11-2 and TRBJ2-1; D gene uncertain. This CDR3 comprises 12 residues. Germline V gene lookup returns CDR1 SGHAT and CDR2 FQNNGV. V was pared by 6 bases and J by 7 bases, with 10 bases between. CDR3 loop: CASSQGLNEQFF. CDR3 bases: TGTGCCAGCAGTCAAGGCTTGAATGAGCAGTTCTTC.

V and J are TRBV5-6 and TRBJ1-1; the D is unclear. The germline V and J ends were trimmed by 2 bases and 7 bases, with 9 bases remaining between them. The CDR3 length is 12 residues. CDR1 is SGHDT, CDR2 YYEEEE, per germline. The CDR3 DNA reads TGTGCCAGCAGCTTAATAGGCGATGAAGCTTTCTTT. This encodes CASSLIGDEAFF.

The chain carries TRBV28 and TRBJ2-7, with TRBD2 matching over 7 bases. CDR1 is MDHEN and CDR2 is SYDVKM in the germline V gene. Germline trimming cut 2 bases from V and 0 bases from J; bases unmatched to any gene: 7. This CDR3 spans 16 amino acids. The CDR3 bases are TGTGCCAGCAGTTTAAGTATCCTAGCGGACTCCTACGAGCAGTACTTC. Translation gives CASSLSILADSYEQYF. The full variable domain, completed using reference TRBV28 and TRBJ2-7, is DVKVTQSSRYLVKRTGEKVFLECVQDMDHENMFWYRQDPGLGLRLIYFSYDVKMKEKGDIPEGYSVSREKKERFSLILESASTNQTSMYLCASSLSILADSYEQYFGPGTRLTVT.

A note on this clone: The same CDR3 arises from other DNA sequences in this sample as well. V gene TRBV9 combines with J gene TRBJ2-3, with TRBD2 identical over 10 bases. Germline V gene sequence: CDR1 SGDLS, CDR2 YYNGEE. The CDR3 is 18 residues long. Trimming took 2 bases from V and 2 from J; bases not matched to a gene: 11. This CDR3 is CASSVEGTSESHTDTQYF. The CDR3 nucleotides read TGTGCCAGCAGCGTGGAAGGGACTAGCGAAAGTCACACAGATACGCAGTATTTT.

The chain is built from TRBV6-6 and TRBJ2-7; D may be TRBD1 or TRBD2 (5 bases each). CDR1 MNHNY and CDR2 SVGAGI come from the germline V gene (reference sequence). The ends were cut back, 2 bases at V and 1 base at J, with 12 bases in the middle. The CDR3 totals 15 residues. The CDR3 DNA sequence: TGTGCCAGCAGTTACGGGACGATTAAATCCTACGAGCAGTACTTC. Translating it yields CASSYGTIKSYEQYF.

The CDR3 DNA is TGTGCCAGCAGCTCCCGTGAGGAACCATCCTACGAGCAGTACTTC. It yields the protein CASSSREEPSYEQYF. The chain links TRBV7-9 to TRBJ2-7, with D hard to call. With 4 bases removed from V and 1 base from J, the gap between germline ends came to 14 bases. The CDR3 loop spans 15 amino acids. Looked up from germline, CDR1 is SEHNR and CDR2 is FQNEAQ (reference sequence). Combining the CDR3 with reference TRBV7-9 and TRBJ2-7 gives the whole variable domain DTGVSQNPRHKITKRGQNVTFRCDPISEHNRLYWYRQTLGQGPEFLTYFQNEAQLEKSRLLSDRFSAERPKGSFSTLEIQRTEQGDSAMYLCASSSREEPSYEQYFGPGTRLTVT.